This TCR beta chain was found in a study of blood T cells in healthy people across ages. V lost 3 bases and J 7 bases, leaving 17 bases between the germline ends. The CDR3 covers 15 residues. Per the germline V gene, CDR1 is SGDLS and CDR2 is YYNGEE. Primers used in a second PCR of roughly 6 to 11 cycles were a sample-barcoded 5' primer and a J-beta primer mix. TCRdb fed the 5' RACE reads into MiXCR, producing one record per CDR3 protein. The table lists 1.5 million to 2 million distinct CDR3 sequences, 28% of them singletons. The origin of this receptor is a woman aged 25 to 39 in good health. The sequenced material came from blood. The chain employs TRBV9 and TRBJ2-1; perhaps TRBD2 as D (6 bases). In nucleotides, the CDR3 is TGTGCCAGCAGCGAGGGCGTGGGGGGAGGAAATGAGCAGTTCTTC. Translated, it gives CASSEGVGGGNEQFF.